Presented here are 4 T cell receptor beta chains from one specimen sequenced in a study of Graves' ophthalmopathy and Graves' hyperthyroidism. Amplification of TCR beta CDR3 regions used RNA transcripts. After a first-round RT-PCR with HTBI primers, a second-round multiplex PCR was run. TCRdb itself ran the multiplex PCR reads through MiXCR, one entry per CDR3 protein. This table has 1 million to 1.3 million distinct CDR3 sequences, less than 45% appearing once. Sequenced: peripheral blood or thyroid tissue (not recorded which). These receptors were taken from an adult man with Graves' hyperthyroidism.

This rearrangement joins TRBV5-5 to TRBJ1-5, with D unresolved. V was pared by 1 base and J by 11 bases, with 19 bases between. The germline V gene has CDR1 SGHKS and CDR2 YYEKEE (reference sequence). The CDR3 extends over 15 amino acids. The DNA of the CDR3 is TGTGCCAGCAGCTTGAGTCTCTCCGGCCAAGAGACCCAGCATTTT. Protein product: CASSLSLSGQETQHF. Drawing the rest from reference TRBV5-5 and TRBJ1-5, the complete variable domain is DAGVTQSPTHLIKTRGQQVTLRCSPISGHKSVSWYQQVLGQGPQFIFQYYEKEERGRGNFPDRFSARQFPNYSSELNVNALLLGDSALYLCASSLSLSGQETQHFGDGTRLSIL.

This clonotype appeared many times. The rearrangement uses TRBV7-7 and TRBJ1-5; tentative D call: TRBD1 (5 bases). CDR1 is SSHAT, CDR2 FNYEAQ, per germline (reference sequence). The CDR3 is 15 amino acids. V was shortened by 4 bases and J by 11 bases, with 21 bases between the two germline ends. The DNA for the CDR3 is TGTGCCAGCAGCTCAACAGCCGGGACTCAAGAGACCCAGCATTTT. Amino acids: CASSSTAGTQETQHF.

The chain joins TRBV6-5 to TRBJ1-2; 12 bases fit TRBD1. Germline V gene sequence: CDR1 MNHEY, CDR2 SVGAGI. J was trimmed by 7 bases and V by 7 bases; bases with no gene match: 7. The CDR3 runs 14 residues. The DNA for the CDR3 is TGTGCCAGCACCCCGGGACAGGGGGCAGGTGGCTACACCTTC. Protein: CASTPGQGAGGYTF.

The rearrangement uses TRBV7-8 and TRBJ2-7; tentative D call: TRBD2 (6 bases). The V gene's germline CDR1 is SGHVS and CDR2 FQNEAQ. This CDR3 is built from 14 residues. Between the trimmed V and J ends, which lost 1 base and 4 bases, there was a span of 11 bases. CDR3 sequence: CASSLVVGGYEQYF. Here the CDR3 DNA reads TGTGCCAGCAGCTTAGTAGTTGGGGGGTACGAGCAGTACTTC.